This passage covers 13 T cell receptor beta chains from one sample sequenced in a study of cytomegalovirus exposure and HLA in healthy donors. Sequencing was performed with immunoSEQ multiplex PCR; in TCRdb, only in-frame clones are kept and a portion is missing. The data hold 40,000 to 55,000 clones, with over 85% observed a single time. Source material: PBMCs. The receptors stem from a young woman in good health and CMV-seronegative.

The chain carries TRBV27 and TRBJ1-1; D perhaps matches TRBD1 (5 bases). Germline loops: CDR1 MNHEY, CDR2 SMNVEV (reference sequence). V dropped 0 bases and J dropped 0 bases, with 5 bases sitting between them. CDR3 length equals 14 residues. CDR3 residues: CASSLSTVNTEAFF. For the CDR3, the DNA is TGTGCCAGCAGTTTATCGACAGTGAACACTGAAGCTTTCTTT.

This chain links TRBV20-1 with TRBJ1-1, with TRBD1 identical over 7 bases. Per the germline V gene, CDR1 is DFQATT and CDR2 is SNEGSKA (reference sequence). CDR3 length: 11 amino acids. The J segment lost 11 bases and the V segment lost 4 bases, leaving 7 bases of the junction unmatched. For the CDR3, the DNA is TGCAGTGCTACAGGGGGGATGGGCGCTTTCTTT. It codes for CSATGGMGAFF.

The chain has TRBV4-2 and TRBJ2-7; 8 nucleotides match TRBD1. V was clipped by 1 base and J by 5 bases; unmatched bases: 7. This CDR3 is 15 amino acids long. CDR1 is LGHNA, CDR2 YNFKEQ, per germline. In DNA, the CDR3 is TGTGCCAGCAGCCAAGGAATACAGGGGGTCGACGAGCAGTACTTC. Translated: CASSQGIQGVDEQYF.

The rearrangement joins TRBV28 to TRBJ2-1; perhaps TRBD2 as D (5 bases). Trimming stripped 1 base from V and 3 bases from J, with 7 bases between. In germline, CDR1 is MDHEN, CDR2 SYDVKM. The CDR3 contains 14 residues. The CDR3 region is CASSLSDFYNEQFF. CDR3 nucleotide sequence: TGTGCCAGCAGTTTATCGGACTTCTACAATGAGCAGTTCTTC.

The J gene is TRBJ1-1, the V gene TRBV5-4; TRBD1 agrees at 7 bases. This CDR3 has 15 amino acids. V shed 4 bases and J 5 bases; nucleotides not matched to a gene: 11. Germline CDR1 SGHNT, CDR2 YYREEE (reference sequence). This CDR3 is CASSPGQRALTEAFF. CDR3 sequence (DNA): TGTGCCAGCAGCCCGGGACAGCGAGCTTTGACTGAAGCTTTCTTT.

The V and J genes are TRBV18 and TRBJ1-5; possibly TRBD1 for D (5 bases). Looked up from germline, CDR1 is KGHSH and CDR2 is LQKENI. The CDR3 extends over 14 amino acids. V was cut by 6 bases and J by 2 bases, with 11 bases left in between. The CDR3 spells CASSAGGGNQPQHF. CDR3 sequence (DNA): TGTGCCAGCTCCGCGGGGGGGGGCAATCAGCCCCAGCATTTT.

This rearrangement joins TRBV28 to TRBJ2-7; TRBD1 aligns across 8 bases. Germline lookup yields CDR1 MDHEN and CDR2 SYDVKM. The ends lost 2 bases at V and 0 bases at J; junction bases unmatched: 3. This CDR3 is 15 amino acids long. The CDR3 DNA is TGTGCCAGCAGTTTAGGGACAGGAGTCTCCTACGAGCAGTACTTC. It is translated as CASSLGTGVSYEQYF.

The V and J genes are TRBV28 and TRBJ2-7; 8 bases fit TRBD2. J gave up 2 bases and V 4 bases, and 10 bases lay outside the gene matches. Germline CDR1 MDHEN, CDR2 SYDVKM. The CDR3 length is 16 residues. CDR3 in amino acids: CASSSSGGLPTYEQYF. The CDR3 DNA reads as TGTGCCAGCAGTTCCTCGGGGGGGCTCCCCACCTACGAGCAGTACTTC.

This clone showed up just once. The V and J genes are TRBV9 and TRBJ2-5; the match to TRBD2 covers 12 bases. This CDR3 region has 15 residues. V lost 0 bases to trimming and J lost 4 bases; unmatched junction nucleotides: 1. Germline loops: CDR1 SGDLS, CDR2 YYNGEE. CDR3 region: CASSVGGLAGETQYF. The CDR3 DNA is TGTGCCAGCAGCGTAGGGGGACTAGCGGGAGAGACCCAGTACTTC.

V gene TRBV28 combines with J gene TRBJ2-3, with 7 bases identical to TRBD2. Unmatched junction bases numbered 14, after V lost 10 bases and J lost 4 bases. The CDR3 has 15 residues. Germline CDR1 MDHEN, CDR2 SYDVKM. The DNA for the CDR3 is TGTGCCACCCGGTCCCAGCGGGGCGGTGCAGATACGCAGTATTTT. This codes for CATRSQRGGADTQYF.

About this clone itself: This CDR3 is also generated by other DNA sequences in the sample. The chain uses TRBV6-1 and TRBJ2-1; TRBD2 agrees at 9 bases. The junction had 0 bases not matched to a gene; V was cut back by 2 bases and J by 1 base. The CDR3 sequence is 15 residues long. Germline CDR1 and CDR2: MNHNS and SASEGT. The CDR3 DNA follows: TGTGCCAGCAGTGAACTAGCGGGGTCCTACAATGAGCAGTTCTTC. It yields the protein CASSELAGSYNEQFF.

The CDR3 loop reads CASSPQGQGGTEAFF. In DNA form, the CDR3 reads TGTGCCAGCTCACCCCAGGGACAGGGTGGCACTGAAGCTTTCTTT. The chain couples TRBV18 to TRBJ1-1, with 9 bases identical to TRBD1. With V trimmed by 3 bases and J by 4 bases, 6 bases remained unmatched. CDR1 and CDR2 from the germline V gene are KGHSH and LQKENI. The CDR3 has 15 residues.

In its sample, this clone was seen once. The genes are TRBV30 and TRBJ2-1, with 10 bases matching TRBD2. Germline-derived CDR1 and CDR2 are GTSNPN and SVGIG (reference sequence). Losses at the gene ends were 5 bases for V and 7 bases for J; bases not matched to a gene: 5. The CDR3 contains 13 residues. CDR3 region: CAWSSGSRNEQFF. CDR3 sequence (DNA): TGTGCCTGGTCTAGCGGGAGTCGTAATGAGCAGTTCTTC.